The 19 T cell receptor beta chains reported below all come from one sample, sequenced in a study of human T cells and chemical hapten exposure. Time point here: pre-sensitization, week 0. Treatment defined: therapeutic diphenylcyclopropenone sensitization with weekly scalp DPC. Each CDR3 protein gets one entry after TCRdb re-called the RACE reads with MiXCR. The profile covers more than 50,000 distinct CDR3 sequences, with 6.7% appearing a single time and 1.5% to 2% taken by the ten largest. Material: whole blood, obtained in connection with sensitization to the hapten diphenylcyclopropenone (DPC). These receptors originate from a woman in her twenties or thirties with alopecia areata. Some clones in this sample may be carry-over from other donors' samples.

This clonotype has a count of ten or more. The CDR3 DNA is TGTGCCAGCAGCCCCCCGACTAGCGGGCACTACAATGAGCAGTTCTTC. Encoded protein: CASSPPTSGHYNEQFF. The chain is built from TRBV6-6 and TRBJ2-1; 10 positions match TRBD2. The J segment lost 3 bases and the V segment lost 6 bases, leaving 8 bases of the junction unmatched. Germline V lookup: CDR1 MNHNY, CDR2 SVGAGI (reference sequence). The CDR3 is 16 residues long.

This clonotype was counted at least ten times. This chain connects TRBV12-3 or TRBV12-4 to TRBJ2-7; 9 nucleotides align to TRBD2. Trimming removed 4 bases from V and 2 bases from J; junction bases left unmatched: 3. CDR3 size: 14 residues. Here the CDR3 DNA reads TGTGCCAGCAGTTCGACTAGCGGAGCCTACGAGCAGTACTTC. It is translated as CASSSTSGAYEQYF.

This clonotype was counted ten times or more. CDR3 nucleotides: TGCAGTGCTCCGCTGGGGGGGCAGGGCTACACCTTC. Translation gives CSAPLGGQGYTF. V and J are TRBV20-1 and TRBJ1-2; a possible D gene is TRBD1 (6 bases). Trimming pared 5 bases from V and 8 bases from J, leaving 15 bases between. CDR1 is DFQATT and CDR2 is SNEGSKA in the germline V gene (reference sequence). The CDR3 is 12 residues long.

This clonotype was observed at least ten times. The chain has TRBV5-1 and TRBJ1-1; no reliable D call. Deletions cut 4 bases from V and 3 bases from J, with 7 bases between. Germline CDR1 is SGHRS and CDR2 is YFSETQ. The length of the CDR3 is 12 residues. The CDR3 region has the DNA TGCGCCAGCAGCCGGTATGACACTGAAGCTTTCTTT. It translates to CASSRYDTEAFF.

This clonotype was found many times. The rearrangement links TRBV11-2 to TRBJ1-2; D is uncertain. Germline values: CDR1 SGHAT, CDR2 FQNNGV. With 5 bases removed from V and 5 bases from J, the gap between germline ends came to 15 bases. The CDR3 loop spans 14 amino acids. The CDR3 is CASSPSVGKYGYTF. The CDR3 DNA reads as TGTGCCAGCAGCCCCTCCGTGGGGAAATATGGCTACACCTTC.

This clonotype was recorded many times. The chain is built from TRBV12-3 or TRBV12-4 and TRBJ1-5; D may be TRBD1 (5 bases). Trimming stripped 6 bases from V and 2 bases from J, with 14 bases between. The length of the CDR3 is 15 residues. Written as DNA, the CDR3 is TGTGCCAGCAGCGCCAGGGAAAGCGGCAATCAGCCCCAGCATTTT. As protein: CASSARESGNQPQHF.

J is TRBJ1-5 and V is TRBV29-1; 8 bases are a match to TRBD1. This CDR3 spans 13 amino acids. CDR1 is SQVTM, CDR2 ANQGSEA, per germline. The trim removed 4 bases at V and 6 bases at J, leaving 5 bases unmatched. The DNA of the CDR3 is TGCAGCGTTGCGGACAGGGAAGGTCAGCCCCAGCATTTT. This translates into CSVADREGQPQHF.

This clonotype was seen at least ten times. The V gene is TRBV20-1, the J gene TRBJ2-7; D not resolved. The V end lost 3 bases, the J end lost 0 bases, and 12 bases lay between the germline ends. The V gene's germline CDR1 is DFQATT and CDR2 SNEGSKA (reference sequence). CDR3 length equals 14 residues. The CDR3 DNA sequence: TGCAGTGCTAGTGTGAAGTTGAGCTCCTACGAGCAGTACTTC. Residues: CSASVKLSSYEQYF.

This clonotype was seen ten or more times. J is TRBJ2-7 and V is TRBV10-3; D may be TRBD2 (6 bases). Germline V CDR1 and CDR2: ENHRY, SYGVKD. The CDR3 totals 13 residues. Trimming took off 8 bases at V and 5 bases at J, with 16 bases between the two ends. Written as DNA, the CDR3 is TGTGCCATCTCGAGCCCCCCGGGGGACGAGCAGTACTTC. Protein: CAISSPPGDEQYF.

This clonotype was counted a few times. The CDR3 here is CASSFDRGRRTYEQYF. CDR3 DNA: TGTGCCAGCAGTTTCGACAGGGGGAGAAGGACCTACGAGCAGTACTTC. This chain connects TRBV27 to TRBJ2-7; TRBD1 agrees at 9 bases. The V and J ends lost 3 bases and 2 bases, in that order; junction bases with no gene match: 8. This CDR3 contains 16 residues. Germline V gene sequence: CDR1 MNHEY, CDR2 SMNVEV (reference sequence).

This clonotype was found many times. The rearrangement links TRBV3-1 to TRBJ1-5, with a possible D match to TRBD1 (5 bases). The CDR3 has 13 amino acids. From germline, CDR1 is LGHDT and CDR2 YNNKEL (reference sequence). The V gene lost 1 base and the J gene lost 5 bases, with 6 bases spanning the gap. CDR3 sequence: CASSQGGDQPQHF. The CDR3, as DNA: TGTGCCAGCAGCCAAGGGGGGGATCAGCCCCAGCATTTT. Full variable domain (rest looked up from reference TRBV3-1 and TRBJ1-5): DTAVSQTPKYLVTQMGNDKSIKCEQNLGHDTMYWYKQDSKKFLKIMFSYNNKELIINETVPNRFSPKSPDKAHLNLHINSLELGDSAVYFCASSQGGDQPQHFGDGTRLSIL.

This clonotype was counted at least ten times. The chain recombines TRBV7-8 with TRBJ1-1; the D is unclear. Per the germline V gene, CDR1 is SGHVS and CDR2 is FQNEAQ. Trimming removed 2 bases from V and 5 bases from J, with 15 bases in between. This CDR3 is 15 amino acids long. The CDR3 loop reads CASSLREPPGTEAFF. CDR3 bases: TGTGCCAGCAGCTTAAGAGAACCCCCGGGGACTGAAGCTTTCTTT.

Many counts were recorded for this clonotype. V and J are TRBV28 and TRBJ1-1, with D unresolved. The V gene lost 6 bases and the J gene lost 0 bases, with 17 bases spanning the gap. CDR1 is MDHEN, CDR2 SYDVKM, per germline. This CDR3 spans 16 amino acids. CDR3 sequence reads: CASRRGSGTMNTEAFF. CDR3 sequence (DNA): TGTGCCAGCAGAAGAGGAAGTGGAACGATGAACACTGAAGCTTTCTTT. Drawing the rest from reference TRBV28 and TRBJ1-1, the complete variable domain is DVKVTQSSRYLVKRTGEKVFLECVQDMDHENMFWYRQDPGLGLRLIYFSYDVKMKEKGDIPEGYSVSREKKERFSLILESASTNQTSMYLCASRRGSGTMNTEAFFGQGTRLTVV.

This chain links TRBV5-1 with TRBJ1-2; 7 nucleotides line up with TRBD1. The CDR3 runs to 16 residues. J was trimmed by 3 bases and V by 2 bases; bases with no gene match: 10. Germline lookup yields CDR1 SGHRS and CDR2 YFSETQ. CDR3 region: CASSFTPDRADYGYTF. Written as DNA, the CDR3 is TGCGCCAGCAGCTTCACTCCCGACAGGGCGGACTATGGCTACACCTTC.

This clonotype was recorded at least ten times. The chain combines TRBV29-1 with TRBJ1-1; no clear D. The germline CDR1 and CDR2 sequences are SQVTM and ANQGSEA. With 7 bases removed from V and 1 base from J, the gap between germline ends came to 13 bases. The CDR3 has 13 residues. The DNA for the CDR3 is TGCAGCGCCCAACCCTCAAGGAACACTGAAGCTTTCTTT. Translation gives CSAQPSRNTEAFF.

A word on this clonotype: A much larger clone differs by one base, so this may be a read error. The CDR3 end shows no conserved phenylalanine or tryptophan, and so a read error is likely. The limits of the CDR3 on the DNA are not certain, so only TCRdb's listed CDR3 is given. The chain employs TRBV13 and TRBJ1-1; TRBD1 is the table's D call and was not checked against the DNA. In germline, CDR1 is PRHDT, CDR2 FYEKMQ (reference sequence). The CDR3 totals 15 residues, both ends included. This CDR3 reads CASIPGRGQHTEAFA.

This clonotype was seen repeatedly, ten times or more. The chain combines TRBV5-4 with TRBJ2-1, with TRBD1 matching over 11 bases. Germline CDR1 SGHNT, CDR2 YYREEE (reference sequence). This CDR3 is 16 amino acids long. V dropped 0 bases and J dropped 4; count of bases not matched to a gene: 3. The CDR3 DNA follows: TGTGCCAGCAGCTTGGGAGGGACAGGGGGATACAATGAGCAGTTCTTC. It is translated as CASSLGGTGGYNEQFF.

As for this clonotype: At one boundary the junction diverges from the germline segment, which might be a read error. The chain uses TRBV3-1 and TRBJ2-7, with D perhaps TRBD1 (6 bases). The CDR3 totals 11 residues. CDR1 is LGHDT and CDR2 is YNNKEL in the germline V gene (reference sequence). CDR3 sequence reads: CASRQGREQYF. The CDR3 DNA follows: TGTGCCAGCCGCCAGGGGCGGGAGCAGTACTTC.

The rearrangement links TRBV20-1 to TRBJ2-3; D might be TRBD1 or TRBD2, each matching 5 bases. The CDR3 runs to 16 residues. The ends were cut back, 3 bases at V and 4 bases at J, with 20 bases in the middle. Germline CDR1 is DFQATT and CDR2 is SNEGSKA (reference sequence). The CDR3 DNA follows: TGCAGTGCTAGGCCGGGCCCAGGGCATAGCGCAGATACGCAGTATTTT. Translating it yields CSARPGPGHSADTQYF.